The source of this T cell receptor (beta chain) is a study of response to subunit inactivated influenza vaccine. This clonotype was seen repeatedly, ten times or more. Its antigen is as yet unknown. Study-level findings and limits: New T cells are recruited in small numbers by each seasonal influenza vaccination, according to the authors' suggestion.

J lost 3 bases, V lost 6 bases, and 13 bases had no gene match. CDR1 is DFQATT and CDR2 is SNEGSKA in the germline V gene (reference sequence). The CDR3 is 16 amino acids. Via MiXCR, TCRdb re-called the RT-PCR reads, giving one row per CDR3 protein. The sample lists hundreds of thousands of distinct CDR3 sequences; about 7.6% were seen once. The material was PBMCs from blood, obtained roughly 24 months after vaccination. The TCR originated in a man between 45 and 75 years old who received an inactivated influenza vaccine. This rearrangement joins TRBV20-1 to TRBJ2-1, with 8 bases identical to TRBD2. CDR3 nucleotide sequence: TGCAGTGCCACCTCCTCAATAGCGGGATTCTACAATGAGCAGTTCTTC. Its protein product is CSATSSIAGFYNEQFF.